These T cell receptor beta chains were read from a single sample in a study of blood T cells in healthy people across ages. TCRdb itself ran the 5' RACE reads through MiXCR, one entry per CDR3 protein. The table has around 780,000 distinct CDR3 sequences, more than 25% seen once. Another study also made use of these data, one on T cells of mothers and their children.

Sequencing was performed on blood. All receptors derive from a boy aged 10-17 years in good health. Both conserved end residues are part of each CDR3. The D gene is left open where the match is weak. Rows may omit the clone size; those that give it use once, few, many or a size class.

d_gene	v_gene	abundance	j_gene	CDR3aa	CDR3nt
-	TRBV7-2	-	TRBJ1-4	CASSPARGQSEKLFF	TGTGCCAGCAGCCCCGCCCGAGGGCAGAGTGAAAAACTGTTTTTT
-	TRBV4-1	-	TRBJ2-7	CASSQGSGKQVYEQYF	TGCGCCAGCAGCCAAGGGTCGGGCAAACAGGTCTACGAGCAGTACTTC
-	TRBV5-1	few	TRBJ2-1	CASSSRQGDNEQFF	TGCGCCAGCAGCTCCCGACAAGGCGACAATGAGCAGTTCTTC
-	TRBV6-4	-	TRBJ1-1	CASRTNPGNTEAFF	TGTGCCAGCAGAACCAATCCGGGGAACACTGAAGCTTTCTTT
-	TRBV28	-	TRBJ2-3	CASSLSLRGGDTDTQYF	TGTGCCAGCAGTTTATCCCTCCGAGGGGGTGACACAGATACGCAGTATTTT
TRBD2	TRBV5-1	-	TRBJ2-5	CASSLSTSGNQETQYF	TGCGCCAGCAGCCTCTCGACTAGCGGGAACCAAGAGACCCAGTACTTC
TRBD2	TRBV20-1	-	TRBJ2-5	CSARDEIAGVRGETQYF	TGCAGTGCTAGAGATGAAATAGCGGGGGTTAGGGGAGAGACCCAGTACTTC
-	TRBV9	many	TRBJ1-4	CASSVEGEKLFF	TGTGCCAGCAGCGTAGAAGGGGAAAAACTGTTTTTT
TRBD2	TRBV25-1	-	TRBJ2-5	CASSDISGLAAPRTQYF	TGTGCCAGCAGTGATATATCGGGACTAGCGGCGCCGCGGACCCAGTACTTC
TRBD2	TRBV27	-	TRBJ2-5	CASSLWRGMETQYF	TGTGCCAGCAGTTTATGGCGGGGGATGGAGACCCAGTACTTC
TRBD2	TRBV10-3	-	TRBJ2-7	CAIKGTSGAGEQYF	TGTGCCATCAAGGGGACTAGCGGGGCGGGGGAGCAGTACTTC
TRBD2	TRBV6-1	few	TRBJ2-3	CASSRHSGGDADTQYF	TGTGCCAGCAGCCGCCATAGCGGGGGGGACGCAGATACGCAGTATTTT
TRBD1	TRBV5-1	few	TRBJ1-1	CASSWGPGGGNTEAFF	TGCGCCAGCAGCTGGGGGCCAGGGGGCGGGAACACTGAAGCTTTCTTT
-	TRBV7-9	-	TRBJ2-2	CASSPFQNTGELFF	TGTGCCAGCAGCCCATTCCAGAACACCGGGGAGCTGTTTTTT
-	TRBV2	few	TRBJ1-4	CASSHDWGDREKLFF	TGTGCCAGCAGCCACGACTGGGGAGATCGCGAAAAACTGTTTTTT
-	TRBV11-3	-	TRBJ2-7	CASLHEGAYEQYF	TGTGCCAGCTTACACGAAGGGGCCTACGAGCAGTACTTC
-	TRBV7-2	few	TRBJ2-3	CASSWRDSTDTQYF	TGTGCCAGCAGCTGGCGGGACAGCACAGATACGCAGTATTTT
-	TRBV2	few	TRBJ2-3	CASNWAADTQYF	TGTGCCAGCAATTGGGCCGCAGATACGCAGTATTTT
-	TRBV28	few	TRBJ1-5	CASSLSTGLSNQPQHF	TGTGCCAGCAGTTTATCCACAGGGTTAAGCAATCAGCCCCAGCATTTT
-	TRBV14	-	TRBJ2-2	CASSRNVGTTTGELFF	TGTGCCAGCAGCCGGAACGTCGGGACGACCACCGGGGAGCTGTTTTTT